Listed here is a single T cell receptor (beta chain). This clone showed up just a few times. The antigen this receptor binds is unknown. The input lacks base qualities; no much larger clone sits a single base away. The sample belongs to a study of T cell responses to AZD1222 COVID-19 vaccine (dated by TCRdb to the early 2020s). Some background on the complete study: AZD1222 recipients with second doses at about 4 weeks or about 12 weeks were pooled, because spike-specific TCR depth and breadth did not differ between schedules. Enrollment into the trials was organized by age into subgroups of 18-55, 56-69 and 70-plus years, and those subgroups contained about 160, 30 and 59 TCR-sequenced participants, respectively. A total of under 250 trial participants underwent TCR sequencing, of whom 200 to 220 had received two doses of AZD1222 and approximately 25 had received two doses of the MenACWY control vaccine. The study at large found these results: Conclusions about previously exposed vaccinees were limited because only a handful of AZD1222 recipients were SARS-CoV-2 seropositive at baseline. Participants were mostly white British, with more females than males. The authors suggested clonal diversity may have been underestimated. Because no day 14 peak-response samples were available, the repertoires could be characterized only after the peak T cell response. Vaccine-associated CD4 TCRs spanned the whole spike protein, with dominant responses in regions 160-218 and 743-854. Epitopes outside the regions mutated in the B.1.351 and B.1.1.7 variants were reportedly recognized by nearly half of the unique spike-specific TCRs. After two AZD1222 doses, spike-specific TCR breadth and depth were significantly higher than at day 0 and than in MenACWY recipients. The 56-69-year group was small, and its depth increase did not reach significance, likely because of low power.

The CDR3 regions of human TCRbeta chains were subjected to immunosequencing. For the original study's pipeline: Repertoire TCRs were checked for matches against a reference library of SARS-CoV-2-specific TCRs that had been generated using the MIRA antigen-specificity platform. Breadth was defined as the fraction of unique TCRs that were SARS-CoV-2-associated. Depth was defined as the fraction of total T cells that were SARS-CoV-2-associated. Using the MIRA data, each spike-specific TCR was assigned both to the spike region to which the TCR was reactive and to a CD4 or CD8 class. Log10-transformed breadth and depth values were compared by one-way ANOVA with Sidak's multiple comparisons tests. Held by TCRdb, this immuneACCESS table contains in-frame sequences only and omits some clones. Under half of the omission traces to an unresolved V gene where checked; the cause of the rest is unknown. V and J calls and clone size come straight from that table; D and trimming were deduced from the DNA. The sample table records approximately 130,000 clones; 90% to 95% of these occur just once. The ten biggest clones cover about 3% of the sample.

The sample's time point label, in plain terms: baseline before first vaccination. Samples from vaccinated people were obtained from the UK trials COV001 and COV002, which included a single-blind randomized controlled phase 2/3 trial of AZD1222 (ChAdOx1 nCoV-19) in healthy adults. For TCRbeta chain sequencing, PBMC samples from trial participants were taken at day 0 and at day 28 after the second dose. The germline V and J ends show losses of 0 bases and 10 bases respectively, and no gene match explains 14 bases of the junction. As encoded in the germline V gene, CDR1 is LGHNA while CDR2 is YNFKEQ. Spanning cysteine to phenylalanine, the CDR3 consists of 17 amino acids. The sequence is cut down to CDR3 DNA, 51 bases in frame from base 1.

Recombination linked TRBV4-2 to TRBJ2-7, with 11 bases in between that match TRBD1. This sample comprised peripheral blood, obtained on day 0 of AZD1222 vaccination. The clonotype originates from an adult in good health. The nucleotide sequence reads TGTGCCAGCAGCCAAGACCTCGGCGGGGACAGGGGGAATTGTCAGTACTTC. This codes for CASSQDLGGDRGNCQYF.